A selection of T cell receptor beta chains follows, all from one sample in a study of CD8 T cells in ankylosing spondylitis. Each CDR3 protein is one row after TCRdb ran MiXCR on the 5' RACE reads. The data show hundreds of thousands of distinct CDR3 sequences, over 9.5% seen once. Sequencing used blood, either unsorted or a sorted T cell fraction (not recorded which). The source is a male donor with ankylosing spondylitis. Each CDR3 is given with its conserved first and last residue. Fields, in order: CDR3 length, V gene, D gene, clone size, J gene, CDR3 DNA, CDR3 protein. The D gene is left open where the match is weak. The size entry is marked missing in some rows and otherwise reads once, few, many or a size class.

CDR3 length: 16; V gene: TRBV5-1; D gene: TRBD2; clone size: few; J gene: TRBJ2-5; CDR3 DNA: TGCGCCAGCAGCGGGATGCTGACTAGCGGGAGGGAGACCCAGTACTTC; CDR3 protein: CASSGMLTSGRETQYF
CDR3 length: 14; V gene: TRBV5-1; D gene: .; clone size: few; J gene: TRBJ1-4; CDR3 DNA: TGCGCCAGCAGCCAGGGAGGGTTTGGAGAAAAACTGTTTTTT; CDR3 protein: CASSQGGFGEKLFF
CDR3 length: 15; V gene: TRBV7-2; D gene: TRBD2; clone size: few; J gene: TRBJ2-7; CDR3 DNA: TGTGCCAGCAGCTCAGCGGGGGGGAGCTCCTACGAGCAGTACTTC; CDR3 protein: CASSSAGGSSYEQYF
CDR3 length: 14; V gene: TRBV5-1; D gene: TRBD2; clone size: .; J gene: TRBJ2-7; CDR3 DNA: TGCGCCAGCAGCGCCGGGACTAGTTTTTACGAGCAGTACTTC; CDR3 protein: CASSAGTSFYEQYF
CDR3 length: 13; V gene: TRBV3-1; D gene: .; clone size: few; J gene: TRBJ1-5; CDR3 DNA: TGTGCCAGCAGCCAAGATAATAGTCAGCCCCAGCATTTT; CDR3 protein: CASSQDNSQPQHF
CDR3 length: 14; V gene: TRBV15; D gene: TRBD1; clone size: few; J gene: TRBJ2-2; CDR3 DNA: TGTGCCACCAGCCAGGGGGTTAGCGTCGGGGAGCTGTTTTTT; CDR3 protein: CATSQGVSVGELFF
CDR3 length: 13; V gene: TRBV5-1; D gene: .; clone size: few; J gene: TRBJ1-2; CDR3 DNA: TGCGCCAGCAGCCAACAGGCCCTCTATGGCTACACCTTC; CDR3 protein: CASSQQALYGYTF
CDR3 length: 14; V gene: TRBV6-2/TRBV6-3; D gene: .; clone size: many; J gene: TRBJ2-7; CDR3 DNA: TGTGCCAGCAGTTACCGGCAGGGCCGCTACGAGCAGTACTTC; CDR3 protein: CASSYRQGRYEQYF
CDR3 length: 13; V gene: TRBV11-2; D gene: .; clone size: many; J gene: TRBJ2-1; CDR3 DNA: TGTGCCAGCAGCTTAGCTCCCGGGGATGAGCAGTTCTTC; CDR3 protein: CASSLAPGDEQFF
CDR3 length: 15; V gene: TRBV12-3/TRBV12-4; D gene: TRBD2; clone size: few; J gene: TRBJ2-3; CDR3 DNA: TGTGCCAGCAGTTTCGCTAGCGGATACACAGATACGCAGTATTTT; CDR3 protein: CASSFASGYTDTQYF
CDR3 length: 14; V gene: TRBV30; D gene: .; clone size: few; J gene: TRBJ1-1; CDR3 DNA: TGTGCCTGGAGATTAAGGGTAACTAACACTGAAGCTTTCTTT; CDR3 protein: CAWRLRVTNTEAFF
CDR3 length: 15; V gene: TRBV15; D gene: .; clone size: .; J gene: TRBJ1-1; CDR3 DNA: TGTGCCACCAGCAGAGGTGGGCACCTGAACACTGAAGCTTTCTTT; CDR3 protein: CATSRGGHLNTEAFF
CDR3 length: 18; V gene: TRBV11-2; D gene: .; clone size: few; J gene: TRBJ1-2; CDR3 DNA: TGTGCCAGCAGCCCCCATGACGGGGGGTCCCTCCTTAACTATGGCTACACCTTC; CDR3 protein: CASSPHDGGSLLNYGYTF
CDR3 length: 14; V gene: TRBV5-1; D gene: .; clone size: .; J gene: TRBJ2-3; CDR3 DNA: TGCGCCAGCAGGTCAGGGGCCGGCACAGATACGCAGTATTTT; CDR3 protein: CASRSGAGTDTQYF
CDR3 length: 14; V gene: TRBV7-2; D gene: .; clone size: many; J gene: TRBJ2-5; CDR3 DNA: TGTGCCAGCAGCCCTCGAAGTTTACAAGAGACCCAGTACTTC; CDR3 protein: CASSPRSLQETQYF
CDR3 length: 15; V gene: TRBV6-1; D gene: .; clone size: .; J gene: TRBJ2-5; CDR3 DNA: TGTGCCAGCAAAGATCTGGGAAGGCGGTGGGAGACCCAGTACTTC; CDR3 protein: CASKDLGRRWETQYF
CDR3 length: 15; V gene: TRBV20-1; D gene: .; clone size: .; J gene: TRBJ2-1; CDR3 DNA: TGCAGTGCTAGAACTCGAAAGAGTCCGGACAATGAGCAGTTCTTC; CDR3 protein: CSARTRKSPDNEQFF
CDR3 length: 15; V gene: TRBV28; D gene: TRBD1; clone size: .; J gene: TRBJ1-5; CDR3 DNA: TGTGCCAGCAGTCCACCGGGACAGCCGTTTGACCCCCAGCATTTT; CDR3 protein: CASSPPGQPFDPQHF
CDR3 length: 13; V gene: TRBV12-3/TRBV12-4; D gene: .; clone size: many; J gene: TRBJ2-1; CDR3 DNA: TGTGCCAGCAGTTTGGACAGAGACAATGAGCAGTTCTTC; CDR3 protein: CASSLDRDNEQFF
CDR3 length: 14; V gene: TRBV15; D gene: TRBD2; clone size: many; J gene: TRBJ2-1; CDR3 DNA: TGTGCCACCAGCAGAGACGGGGGGGCGGAGGAGCAGTTCTTC; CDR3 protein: CATSRDGGAEEQFF
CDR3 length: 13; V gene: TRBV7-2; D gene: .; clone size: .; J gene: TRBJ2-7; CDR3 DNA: TGTGCCAGCAGCTTATTTCATACCTACGAGCAGTACTTC; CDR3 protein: CASSLFHTYEQYF
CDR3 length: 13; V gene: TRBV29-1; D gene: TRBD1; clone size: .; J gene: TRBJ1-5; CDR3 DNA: TGCAGCGTTGAGGAGGCAGGGGGCTCGCCCCAGCATTTT; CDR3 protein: CSVEEAGGSPQHF
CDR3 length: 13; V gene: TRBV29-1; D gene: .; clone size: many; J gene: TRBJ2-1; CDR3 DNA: TGCAGCGTGTCACAGGGTCCCGACAATGAGCAGTTCTTC; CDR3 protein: CSVSQGPDNEQFF
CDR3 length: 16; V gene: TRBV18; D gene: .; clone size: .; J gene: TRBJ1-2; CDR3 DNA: TGTGCCAGCTCATCCACCCCACAGGGAATCGGCTATGGCTACACCTTC; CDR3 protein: CASSSTPQGIGYGYTF
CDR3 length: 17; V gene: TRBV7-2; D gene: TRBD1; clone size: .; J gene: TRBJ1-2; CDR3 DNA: TGTGCCAGCAGCTTCCCCGGGGTTGGCAGGGGGTCGGTCGGCTACACCTTC; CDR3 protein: CASSFPGVGRGSVGYTF
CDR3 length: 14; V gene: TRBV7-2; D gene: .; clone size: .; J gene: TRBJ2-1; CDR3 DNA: TGTGCCAGCAGGCCCGTGGGGGGGCTTGATGAGCAGTTCTTC; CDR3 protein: CASRPVGGLDEQFF
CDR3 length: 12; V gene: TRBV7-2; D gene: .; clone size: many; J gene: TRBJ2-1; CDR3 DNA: TGTGCCAGCAGCTTAGGGGACGCTGAGCAGTTCTTC; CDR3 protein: CASSLGDAEQFF
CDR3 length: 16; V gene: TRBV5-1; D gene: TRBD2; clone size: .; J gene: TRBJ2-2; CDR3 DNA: TGCGCCAGCAGCGACCCTAGCGGGAGAGGGATCGGGGAGCTGTTTTTT; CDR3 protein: CASSDPSGRGIGELFF
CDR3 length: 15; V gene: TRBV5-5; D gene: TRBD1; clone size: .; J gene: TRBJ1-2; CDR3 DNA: TGTGCCAGCAGCGCTCCCGGACAGGGGGGCTATGGCTACACCTTC; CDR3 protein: CASSAPGQGGYGYTF
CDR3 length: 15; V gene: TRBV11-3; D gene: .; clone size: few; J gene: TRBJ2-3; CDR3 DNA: TGTGCCAGCAGCGACACAGGGAAGGGGACAGATACGCAGTATTTT; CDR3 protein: CASSDTGKGTDTQYF
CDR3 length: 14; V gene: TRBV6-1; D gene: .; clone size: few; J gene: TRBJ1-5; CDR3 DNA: TGTGCCAGCAGTCAATACGCGGGAACCCAGCCCCAGCATTTT; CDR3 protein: CASSQYAGTQPQHF
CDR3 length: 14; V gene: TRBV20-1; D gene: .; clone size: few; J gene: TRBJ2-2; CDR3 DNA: TGCAGTGCTAGGGCGGACACCAACACCGGGGAGCTGTTTTTT; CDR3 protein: CSARADTNTGELFF
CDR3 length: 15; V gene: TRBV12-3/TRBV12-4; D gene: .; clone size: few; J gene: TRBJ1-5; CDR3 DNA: TGTGCCAGCAGCTCCAGGCGGGGGGGCAATCAGCCCCAGCATTTT; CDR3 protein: CASSSRRGGNQPQHF
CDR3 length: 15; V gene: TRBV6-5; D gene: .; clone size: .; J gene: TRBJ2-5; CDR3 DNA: TGTGCCAGCAGTTACGCGGGTCTAGCATCGGAGACCCAGTACTTC; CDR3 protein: CASSYAGLASETQYF
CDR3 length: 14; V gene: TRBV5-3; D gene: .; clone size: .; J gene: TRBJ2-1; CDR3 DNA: TGTGCCATGAGCCCTGGGATCGTCTACAATGAGCAGTTCTTC; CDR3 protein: CAMSPGIVYNEQFF
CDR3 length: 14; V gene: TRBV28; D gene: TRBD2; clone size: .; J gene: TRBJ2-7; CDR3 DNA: TGTGCCAGCAGGTCTAGCGGGATCTCCTACGAGCAGTACTTC; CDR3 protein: CASRSSGISYEQYF
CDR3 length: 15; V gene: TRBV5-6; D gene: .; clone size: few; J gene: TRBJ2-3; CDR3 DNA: TGTGCCAGCACTTCCCTCGGACACAACACAGATACGCAGTATTTT; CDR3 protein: CASTSLGHNTDTQYF
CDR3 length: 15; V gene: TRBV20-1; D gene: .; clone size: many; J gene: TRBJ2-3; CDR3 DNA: TGCAGTGCGAGAGGGGGGGCCAGAGGGCCAGATACGCAGTATTTT; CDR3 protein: CSARGGARGPDTQYF
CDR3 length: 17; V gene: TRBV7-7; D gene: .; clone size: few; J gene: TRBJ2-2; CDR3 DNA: TGTGCTAGCAGCTTGTCCTCCGGGACCTTTAACACCGGGGAGCTGTTTTTT; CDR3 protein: CASSLSSGTFNTGELFF
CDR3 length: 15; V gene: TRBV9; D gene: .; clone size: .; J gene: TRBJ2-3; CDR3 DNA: TGTGCCAGCAGCGTAGCGGCCTTCGAAACAGATACGCAGTATTTT; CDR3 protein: CASSVAAFETDTQYF
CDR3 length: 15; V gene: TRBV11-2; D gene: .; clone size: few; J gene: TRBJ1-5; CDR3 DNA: TGTGCCAGCGCGAAGGTGGCTAGGGGGGATCAGCCCCAGCATTTT; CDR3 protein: CASAKVARGDQPQHF
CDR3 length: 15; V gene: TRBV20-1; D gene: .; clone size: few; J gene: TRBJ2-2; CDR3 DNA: TGCAGTGCTAGAGACTGGCGGGAGAACACCGGGGAGCTGTTTTTT; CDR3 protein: CSARDWRENTGELFF
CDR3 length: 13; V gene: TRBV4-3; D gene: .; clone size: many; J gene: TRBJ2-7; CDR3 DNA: TGCGCCAGCAGCCAATATATCTCCTACGAGCAGTACTTC; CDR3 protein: CASSQYISYEQYF
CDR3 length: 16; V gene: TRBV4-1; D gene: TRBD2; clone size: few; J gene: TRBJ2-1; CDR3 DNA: TGCGCCAGCAGCCAAGAATGGCTAGCGGGAGGGGTTGAGCAGTTCTTC; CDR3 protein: CASSQEWLAGGVEQFF
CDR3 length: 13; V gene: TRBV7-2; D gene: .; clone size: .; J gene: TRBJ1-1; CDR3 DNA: TGTGCCAGCAGCGCGCTTCAGGGCACTGAAGCTTTCTTT; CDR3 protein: CASSALQGTEAFF
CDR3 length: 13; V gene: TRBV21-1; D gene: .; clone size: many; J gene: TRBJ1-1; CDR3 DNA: TGTGCCAGCAGCAACGTGGGCGGGACTGAAGCTTTCTTT; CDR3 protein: CASSNVGGTEAFF
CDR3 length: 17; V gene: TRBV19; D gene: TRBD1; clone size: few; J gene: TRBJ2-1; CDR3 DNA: TGTGCCAGTCATTCAGGGGGTACCCCTAACTCCTACAATGAGCAGTTCTTC; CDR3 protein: CASHSGGTPNSYNEQFF
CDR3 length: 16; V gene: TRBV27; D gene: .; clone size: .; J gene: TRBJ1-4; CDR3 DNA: TGTGCCAGCAGTTCCCACAGGGCCGCGGCTAATGAAAAACTGTTTTTT; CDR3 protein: CASSSHRAAANEKLFF